The next 5 T cell receptor beta chains were all read from a single sample in a study of shared clonotypes between healthy human individuals. Only in-frame clones appear in the TCRdb table, and some are missing; sequencing was by immunoSEQ multiplex PCR. This table holds about 2.3 million clones, 85% to 95% found once. Sample: naive CD4+ T cells from PBMCs. Subset noted: CD45RA+ positively selected. These receptors all stem from a man between 18 and 29 years old in good health. Some clones in this sample may be carry-over from other donors' samples.

This chain connects TRBV30 to TRBJ1-5; D not resolved. Trimming cost V 0 bases and J 0 bases, with 9 bases left between them. Germline V gene data show CDR1 as GTSNPN and CDR2 as SVGIG (reference sequence). The CDR3 loop spans 15 amino acids. CDR3 amino acids: CAWSVSRYSNQPQHF. CDR3 sequence (DNA): TGTGCCTGGAGTGTATCGCGGTATAGCAATCAGCCCCAGCATTTT.

The chain is built from TRBV27 and TRBJ1-2; 10 positions match TRBD1. The germline V gene has CDR1 MNHEY and CDR2 SMNVEV (reference sequence). The CDR3 extends over 13 amino acids. With V trimmed by 3 bases and J by 8 bases, 3 bases remained unmatched. CDR3 residues: CASSFMTGGGYTF. For the CDR3, the DNA is TGTGCCAGCAGTTTTATGACAGGGGGCGGCTACACCTTC.

This chain links TRBV18 with TRBJ2-2; D gene uncertain. This CDR3 has 17 amino acids. Germline lookup yields CDR1 KGHSH and CDR2 LQKENI. V was pared by 3 bases and J by 0 bases, with 14 bases between. The CDR3 spells CASSPKSGSPNTGELFF. DNA of the CDR3: TGTGCCAGCTCACCTAAGTCAGGCTCCCCGAACACCGGGGAGCTGTTTTTT.

The CDR3: CASSQGTQGLAYEQYF. The CDR3 nucleotides read TGCGCCAGCAGCCAAGGTACACAGGGGCTGGCCTACGAGCAGTACTTC. The genes are TRBV4-1 and TRBJ2-7; 7 positions match TRBD1. J gave up 2 bases and V 1 base, and 8 bases lay outside the gene matches. Germline loops: CDR1 MGHRA, CDR2 YSYEKL. This CDR3 has 16 amino acids.

The chain links TRBV12-5 to TRBJ2-2, with 9 bases fitting TRBD2. The V gene's germline CDR1 is LGHNT and CDR2 FRNRAP. V was pared by 0 bases and J by 4 bases, with 6 bases of the junction left unmatched. This CDR3 spans 17 amino acids. The CDR3 loop is CASGLVLGREGTGELFF. Here the CDR3 DNA reads TGTGCTAGTGGTTTGGTACTGGGGCGGGAGGGCACCGGGGAGCTGTTTTTT. Drawing the rest from reference TRBV12-5 and TRBJ2-2, the complete variable domain is DARVTQTPRHKVTEMGQEVTMRCQPILGHNTVFWYRQTMMQGLELLAYFRNRAPLDDSGMPKDRFSAEMPDATLATLKIQPSEPRDSAVYFCASGLVLGREGTGELFFGEGSRLTVL.